Below, 9 T cell receptor beta chains from the same sample are listed, as sequenced in a study of shared T cell receptors in the human thymus. The protocol was immunoSEQ multiplex PCR, while the TCRdb copy is restricted to in-frame clones and leaves out a portion. The table lists under 700,000 clones, 75% to 85% of them singletons. These data were likewise used in another study, on human thymus T cells.

The sequencing sample was made of thymocytes. These receptors were taken from a boy less than two years old with a congenital heart defect.

The J gene is TRBJ2-7, the V gene TRBV5-4, with 7 bases fitting TRBD2. Germline CDR1 and CDR2: SGHNT and YYREEE (reference sequence). The CDR3 runs 15 residues. V dropped 4 bases and J dropped 7; count of bases not matched to a gene: 14. The CDR3 DNA reads TGTGCCAGCAGCCAACGGACTAGAACCCTGTCAGAGCAGTACTTC. This codes for CASSQRTRTLSEQYF.

The chain employs TRBV10-2 and TRBJ2-5; D remains ambiguous. Germline V gives CDR1 WSHSY, CDR2 SAAADI. The CDR3 consists of 14 residues. Trimming removed 6 bases at V and 4 bases at J, with 15 bases between. The CDR3 coding sequence is TGCGCCAGCAGAGACGGCGTTAGAGGAGAGACCCAGTACTTC. This sequence encodes CASRDGVRGETQYF.

This chain joins TRBV4-2 and TRBJ2-7; the match to TRBD2 covers 9 bases. The germline V gene encodes CDR1 LGHNA and CDR2 YNFKEQ. The CDR3 runs 18 residues. Trimming removed 5 bases from V and 2 bases from J; junction bases left unmatched: 16. The CDR3 nucleotides are TGTGCCAGCAGCAAGCCAGCTTTAAACCGCGGGAGGGCCTACGAGCAGTACTTC. Translating it yields CASSKPALNRGRAYEQYF.

This chain uses TRBV28 with TRBJ2-3, with D perhaps matching TRBD2 (5 bases). Germline V lookup: CDR1 MDHEN, CDR2 SYDVKM. The CDR3 is 17 residues long. V dropped 3 bases and J dropped 0 bases, with 16 bases sitting between them. Here the CDR3 DNA reads TGTGCCAGCAGTTTTCCCGCGCGGGCAACAAGCACAGATACGCAGTATTTT. It is translated as CASSFPARATSTDTQYF.

The V gene is TRBV2, the J gene TRBJ2-5, with 10 bases fitting TRBD2. The DNA end is a closer match to TRBJ2-7, so the J assignment may be wrong. The V gene's germline CDR1 is SNHLY and CDR2 FYNNEI. This CDR3 region has 15 residues. The CDR3 here is CASRPLAGFVYEQYF. The CDR3 DNA reads TGTGCCAGCAGACCACTAGCGGGATTCGTCTACGAGCAGTACTTC.

The CDR3 DNA follows: TGTGCCAGCAGTCAGTCTAGCGGGAGCGACAATGAGCAGTTCTTC. Amino acids: CASSQSSGSDNEQFF. This rearrangement joins TRBV6-5 to TRBJ2-1, with 10 bases that match TRBD2. The length of the CDR3 is 15 residues. Germline CDR1 and CDR2: MNHEY and SVGAGI. J gave up 5 bases and V 5 bases, and 6 bases lay outside the gene matches.

In the case of this clone: Because the CDR3 is missing its conserved closing phenylalanine or tryptophan, this is likely a read error. No DNA is shown, since the ends of the CDR3 on it are uncertain; the CDR3 is the one TCRdb lists. V gene TRBV5-6 combines with J gene TRBJ2-7; TRBD1 was called by the table and not checked on the DNA. Germline V CDR1 and CDR2: SGHDT, YYEEEE. The CDR3 totals 12 residues, both ends included. CDR3 sequence: CASSLEGDLLCP.

This clone has just one count. The chain combines TRBV6-6 with TRBJ2-5; 8 bases map to TRBD2. This CDR3 comprises 16 residues. Trimming took 7 bases from V and 5 from J; bases not matched to a gene: 15. Germline V lookup: CDR1 MNHNY, CDR2 SVGAGI (reference sequence). The CDR3 spells CASNRRSGTTVETQYF. CDR3 DNA sequence: TGTGCCAGCAACCGGCGTAGCGGGACTACGGTGGAGACCCAGTACTTC.

This chain connects TRBV30 to TRBJ2-7; D unresolved. Trimming left V 2 bases short and J 2 bases short, with 16 bases between. CDR3 length equals 15 residues. Germline CDR1 is GTSNPN and CDR2 is SVGIG (reference sequence). The CDR3 DNA is TGTGCCTGGAGTAAAGTTTTAGCCCAGACCTACGAGCAGTACTTC. Translated, it gives CAWSKVLAQTYEQYF.